This T cell receptor beta chain was captured in a study of CXCR3-negative and CXCR3-positive naive CD8 T cells. Study results and limitations: Partially decreased CXCR3 expression was recorded after cryopreservation, and fresh PBMCs were used in most assays.

CDR3 length: 12 residues. Germline lookup yields CDR1 SEHNR and CDR2 FQNEAQ (reference sequence). UMI-labeled 5' RACE TRB cDNA libraries were prepared from the cells. TCRdb reprocessed the 5' RACE reads and keeps a single row for each CDR3 protein, giving no DNA. This sample's table reports around 140,000 distinct CDR3 sequences. Comments on this clonotype: Antigen: not known.

This sequence was found in a human donor in good health. Some clones in this sample may be carry-over from other donors' samples. Sequenced input: naive CXCR3- CD8+ T cells from blood. Subset: CD45RO-CCR7+CD27+CD95- naive CD8+ T cells lacking CXCR3 (TNR3-). The chain employs TRBV7-9 and TRBJ1-2; the TRBD1 assignment by TCRdb is unverifiable without DNA. CDR3 loop: CASSDSVYGYTF.